Detailed here is one T cell receptor (beta chain). What it binds is unknown. The data were taken from a study of regulatory T cells in long-lasting Graves disease. Points from the study as a whole: With persistent disease, TRBV28, TRBJ1-2 and TRBJ2-5 were the favored segments. Patients with persistent Graves' had lower TCR diversity than newly diagnosed patients. Accuracy might have suffered from few samples.

CDR3-region Arm-PCR and iRepertoire HTBI primers produced the TCR beta libraries. TCRdb fed the multiplex PCR reads into MiXCR, producing one record per CDR3 protein. This table has hundreds of thousands of distinct CDR3 sequences, approximately 16% appearing once. With 8 bases clipped from V and 2 bases from J, the junction kept 7 bases outside the gene matches. Germline lookup yields CDR1 KGHSH and CDR2 LQKENI. The CDR3 sequence is 17 residues long. Noted time point: newly diagnosed GD, antithyroid drugs for less than 3 months. Scientists built the TCR library using RNA that was extracted from PBMCs. The same specimen was also included in a second study, on T cells in Graves' hyperthyroidism and ophthalmopathy.

This sample comprised peripheral blood mononuclear cells (PBMCs), obtained at new diagnosis, from a patient treated with antithyroid drugs. The rearrangement links TRBV18 to TRBJ2-6; TRBD1 aligns across 12 bases. The origin of this receptor is a woman aged 25 to 39 with Graves disease. CDR3 coding DNA: TGTGCCAGCAGCCACGGGACAGGGGGCGCTGGGGCCAACGTCCTGACTTTC. It yields the protein CASSHGTGGAGANVLTF.